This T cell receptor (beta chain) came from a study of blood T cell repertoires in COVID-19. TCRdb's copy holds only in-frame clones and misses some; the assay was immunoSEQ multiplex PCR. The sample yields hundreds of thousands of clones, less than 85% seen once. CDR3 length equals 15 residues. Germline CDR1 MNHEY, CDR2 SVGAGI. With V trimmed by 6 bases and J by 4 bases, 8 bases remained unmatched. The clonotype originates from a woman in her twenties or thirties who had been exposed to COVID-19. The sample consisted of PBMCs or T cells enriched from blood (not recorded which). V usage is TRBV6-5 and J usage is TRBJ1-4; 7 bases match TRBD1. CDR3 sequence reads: CASSKQGQLNEKLFF. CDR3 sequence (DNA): TGTGCCAGCAGCAAACAGGGACAGCTTAATGAAAAACTGTTTTTT.